Each of the 32 T cell receptor beta chains below was sequenced from the same sample in a study of cytomegalovirus exposure and HLA in healthy donors. A multiplex PCR was run with 60 Vbeta primers and 13 Jbeta primers. Libraries were prepared by immunoSEQ multiplex PCR; TCRdb keeps only in-frame clonotypes and omits some of them. The table shows roughly 63,000 clones, with roughly 77% occurring only once. The sequenced material came from PBMCs. The origin of the receptors is a woman aged 40 to 49 in good health and CMV-seropositive.

The gene calls are TRBV20-1 and TRBJ2-7; D unclear. There are 11 residues in the CDR3. Trimming cost V 6 bases and J 6 bases, with 12 bases left between them. From germline, CDR1 is DFQATT and CDR2 SNEGSKA (reference sequence). Here the CDR3 reads CSATELAEQYF. The CDR3 DNA reads TGCAGTGCAACGGAGCTGGCCGAGCAGTACTTC.

The genes are TRBV6-5 and TRBJ2-3; maybe TRBD2 (5 bases). Germline loops: CDR1 MNHEY, CDR2 SVGAGI. The CDR3 runs to 11 residues. V lost 2 bases and J lost 8, with 5 bases in between. The CDR3 loop reads CASSYAGTQYF. The CDR3 DNA is TGTGCCAGCAGTTACGCGGGTACGCAGTATTTT.

The genes are TRBV5-6 and TRBJ2-7; TRBD1 agrees at 7 bases. The CDR3 runs 16 residues. Germline CDR1 is SGHDT and CDR2 is YYEEEE. The trim removed 3 bases at V and 5 bases at J, leaving 14 bases unmatched. The CDR3 sequence is CASSSPNPDRVHEQYF. Written as DNA, the CDR3 is TGTGCCAGCAGCTCTCCCAACCCTGACAGGGTCCACGAGCAGTACTTC. Combining the CDR3 with reference TRBV5-6 and TRBJ2-7 gives the whole variable domain DAGVTQSPTHLIKTRGQQVTLRCSPKSGHDTVSWYQQALGQGPQFIFQYYEEEERQRGNFPDRFSGHQFPNYSSELNVNALLLGDSALYLCASSSPNPDRVHEQYFGPGTRLTVT.

With respect to this clone: An end of the junction does not agree with germline; a read error may underlie this. The rearrangement uses TRBV6-5 and TRBJ1-6, with 7 bases that match TRBD1. The CDR3 totals 15 residues. Germline V lookup: CDR1 MNHEY, CDR2 SVGAGI. The DNA of the CDR3 is TGTGCCAGCAGTGACTCGAGAGGGGGCAATTCACCCCTCCACTTT. It yields the protein CASSDSRGGNSPLHF.

This clone has just one count. An end of the junction differs from the germline gene, which may be a read error. V and J are TRBV7-9 and TRBJ1-2, with D hard to call. Germline V gives CDR1 SEHNR, CDR2 FQNEAQ (reference sequence). There are 18 residues in the CDR3. CDR3 sequence reads: CSSSLALTHRGDNYGYTF. The CDR3 nucleotides read TGTTCCAGCAGCTTAGCTCTTACACATCGGGGTGATAACTATGGCTACACCTTC.

J is TRBJ1-5 and V is TRBV19, with D perhaps TRBD1 (6 bases). From germline, CDR1 is LNHDA and CDR2 SQIVND (reference sequence). Trimming took 5 bases from V and 6 from J, leaving 14 bases between them. The CDR3 runs to 14 residues. As DNA, the CDR3 is TGTGCCAGTAGTTTCGGGCAGGGGCCTCAGCCCCAGCATTTT. Its protein is CASSFGQGPQPQHF.

The chain joins TRBV5-1 to TRBJ1-5, with D tentatively TRBD1 (5 bases). In germline, CDR1 is SGHRS, CDR2 YFSETQ. V shed 1 base and J shed 5 bases, with 13 bases lying between them. This CDR3 has 15 residues. The DNA for the CDR3 is TGCGCCAGCAGCTTGTCGGGGGGAACGGATCAGCCCCAGCATTTT. Protein sequence: CASSLSGGTDQPQHF.

This clone was found once. The chain employs TRBV5-1 and TRBJ2-7, with D possibly matching TRBD2 (6 bases). V was cut by 7 bases and J by 0 bases, with 8 bases left in between. The CDR3 is 12 residues long. Germline V lookup: CDR1 SGHRS, CDR2 YFSETQ. DNA of the CDR3: TGCGCCAGCGGGGAGGCCTCCTACGAGCAGTACTTC. Residues: CASGEASYEQYF.

This rearrangement joins TRBV21-1 to TRBJ2-3; no check of the table's D call, TRBD2, against the DNA was made. TRBV21-1 is flagged as a pseudogene. This CDR3 is built from 15 residues. The CDR3, as DNA: TGTGCCAGCAGCAAAAAGCAGCGGTCCACAGATACGCAGTATTTT. It codes for CASSKKQRSTDTQYF.

This clone showed up just once. The chain carries TRBV30 and TRBJ2-2; the D gene is possibly TRBD1 (6 bases). The CDR3 extends over 14 amino acids. Deletions cut 7 bases from V and 7 bases from J, with 19 bases between. Germline V gene sequence: CDR1 GTSNPN, CDR2 SVGIG (reference sequence). This chain's CDR3 is CAYTRTAKIGELFF. CDR3 DNA sequence: TGTGCCTACACCCGGACAGCAAAAATCGGGGAGCTGTTTTTT. Supplemented by reference TRBV30 and TRBJ2-2, the full variable domain reads SQTIHQWPATLVQPVGSPLSLECTVEGTSNPNLYWYRQAAGRGLQLLFYSVGIGQISSEVPQNLSASRPQDRQFILSSKKLLLSDSGFYLCAYTRTAKIGELFFGEGSRLTVL.

The CDR3 DNA reads TGTGCCAGCAGCTGGAGCAGCTCTGGAAACACCATATATTTT. It yields the protein CASSWSSSGNTIYF. The gene calls are TRBV5-6 and TRBJ1-3; D uncertain. Per germline, CDR1 SGHDT and CDR2 YYEEEE. The CDR3 has 14 amino acids. V gave up 3 bases and J gave up 0 bases, with 7 bases separating them.

This clone was counted between two and nine times. Other DNA sequences of this sample code for an identical CDR3. The CDR3 DNA is TGTGCCAGCAGCTTGGGACAAAACTATGGCTACACCTTC. Amino acids: CASSLGQNYGYTF. J is TRBJ1-2 and V is TRBV7-2; D might be TRBD1 (6 bases). The CDR3 is made up of 13 amino acids. V lost 3 bases and J lost 2, with 7 bases in between. Germline V gene lookup returns CDR1 SGHTA and CDR2 FQGNSA.

The chain combines TRBV5-1 with TRBJ2-1; 7 bases line up with TRBD1. The V segment lost 0 bases and the J segment 3 bases; nucleotides outside the gene matches: 3. Germline CDR1 reads SGHRS; CDR2 reads YFSETQ. CDR3 length: 15 amino acids. The CDR3 region has the DNA TGCGCCAGCAGCTTGGCTGGGGACAGCTACAATGAGCAGTTCTTC. This codes for CASSLAGDSYNEQFF.

The J gene is TRBJ1-3, the V gene TRBV30; D possibly corresponds to TRBD1 (5 bases). The V gene's germline CDR1 is GTSNPN and CDR2 SVGIG (reference sequence). The V gene lost 3 bases and the J gene lost 1 base, with 13 bases spanning the gap. CDR3 length equals 15 residues. CDR3 in DNA: TGTGCCTGGAGCAAAGATGGGGGGTCTGGAAACACCATATATTTT. This gives the protein CAWSKDGGSGNTIYF.

This clone came up a few times. The rearrangement uses TRBV7-2 and TRBJ1-1; D not certain. The CDR3 consists of 14 residues. Germline V CDR1 and CDR2: SGHTA, FQGNSA. With 2 bases removed from V and 1 base from J, the gap between germline ends came to 8 bases. CDR3 in amino acids: CASSLWEGNTEAFF. The CDR3 DNA reads TGTGCCAGCAGCTTATGGGAGGGGAACACTGAAGCTTTCTTT. Drawing the rest from reference TRBV7-2 and TRBJ1-1, the complete variable domain is GAGVSQSPSNKVTEKGKDVELRCDPISGHTALYWYRQSLGQGLEFLIYFQGNSAPDKSGLPSDRFSAERTGGSVSTLTIQRTQQEDSAVYLCASSLWEGNTEAFFGQGTRLTVV.

The chain carries TRBV18 and TRBJ1-2; D perhaps matches TRBD1 (6 bases). The CDR3 runs to 13 residues. Germline-derived CDR1 and CDR2 are KGHSH and LQKENI. V was cut by 8 bases and J by 5 bases, with 15 bases left in between. CDR3 region: CASHGAGDYGYTF. In DNA, the CDR3 is TGTGCCAGCCATGGGGCAGGGGATTATGGCTACACCTTC.

The chain is built from TRBV15 and TRBJ1-2; D not certain. Trimming left V 5 bases short and J 3 bases short, with 13 bases between. CDR1 and CDR2 from the germline V gene are LNHNV and YYDKDF (reference sequence). The CDR3 is made up of 14 amino acids. CDR3 bases: TGTGCCACCAGCCAAGGGAAGCGGGACTATGGCTACACCTTC. This sequence encodes CATSQGKRDYGYTF. The variable domain in full, with the rest retrieved from reference TRBV15 and TRBJ1-2, is DAMVIQNPRYQVTQFGKPVTLSCSQTLNHNVMYWYQQKSSQAPKLLFHYYDKDFNNEADTPDNFQSRRPNTSFCFLDIRSPGLGDTAMYLCATSQGKRDYGYTFGSGTRLTVV.

This clone appeared a single time. The CDR3 DNA is TGTGCCAGCAGCTTTGCGACAGGGGGCCATGGCTACACCTTC. Translated: CASSFATGGHGYTF. The chain has TRBV7-2 and TRBJ1-2; TRBD1 matches at 10 bases. Per the germline V gene, CDR1 is SGHTA and CDR2 is FQGNSA. The J segment lost 6 bases and the V segment lost 3 bases, leaving 4 bases of the junction unmatched. The CDR3 totals 14 residues.

V usage is TRBV2 and J usage is TRBJ1-2, with TRBD1 as a possible D gene (5 bases). There are 14 residues in the CDR3. With 6 bases removed from V and 7 bases from J, the gap between germline ends came to 18 bases. CDR1 is SNHLY, CDR2 FYNNEI, per germline. In DNA, the CDR3 is TGTGCCAGCAGCCCGTTGCGGGACCAGAGTGGCTACACCTTC. This gives the protein CASSPLRDQSGYTF.

This clone came up a few times. The chain combines TRBV10-1 with TRBJ2-3; 10 positions match TRBD1. Unmatched junction bases numbered 16, after V lost 6 bases and J lost 10 bases. This CDR3 spans 16 amino acids. CDR1 and CDR2 from the germline V gene are WNHNN and SYGVQD (reference sequence). In DNA form, the CDR3 reads TGCGCCAGCAGCTATGAACGGGACAGGGGACCGACAGCGCAGTATTTT. This sequence encodes CASSYERDRGPTAQYF.

This clone came up once. The chain is built from TRBV7-9 and TRBJ2-2; no reliable D call. The V end was cut by 5 bases, the J end by 0 bases, with 7 bases between. The CDR3 is 14 residues long. Germline loops: CDR1 SEHNR, CDR2 FQNEAQ (reference sequence). This chain's CDR3 is CASSVSANTGELFF. CDR3 DNA: TGTGCCAGCAGCGTAAGCGCGAACACCGGGGAGCTGTTTTTT.

The chain joins TRBV5-1 to TRBJ2-5, with 10 bases fitting TRBD2. V gave up 2 bases and J gave up 5 bases; unmatched junction bases: 6. Germline loops: CDR1 SGHRS, CDR2 YFSETQ. This CDR3 is built from 15 residues. CDR3 sequence (DNA): TGCGCCAGCAGCTTAATTGGTAGCGGGGGGGAGACCCAGTACTTC. Encoded protein: CASSLIGSGGETQYF.

The V and J genes are TRBV11-1 and TRBJ1-2; D is unresolved. V lost 3 bases to trimming and J lost 4 bases, with 9 bases between them. Germline lookup yields CDR1 SGHAT and CDR2 FQDESV (reference sequence). The CDR3 totals 13 residues. CDR3: CASSFGETYGYTF. In DNA, the CDR3 is TGTGCCAGCAGCTTTGGGGAGACCTATGGCTACACCTTC.

This clone occurred a few times. This rearrangement joins TRBV6-4 to TRBJ1-1, with TRBD1 as a possible D gene (6 bases). V was shortened by 5 bases and J by 1 base, with 8 bases between the two germline ends. The CDR3 has 13 residues. CDR1 and CDR2 (germline): MRHNA, SNTAGT. CDR3 DNA sequence: TGTGCCAGCAGTCAACAGGGGAACACTGAAGCTTTCTTT. Its translation is CASSQQGNTEAFF.

The V call is TRBV6-4, the J call TRBJ2-3; weak D call: TRBD2 (5 bases). The germline V gene encodes CDR1 MRHNA and CDR2 SNTAGT. Trimming removed 9 bases from V and 0 bases from J, with 16 bases in between. This CDR3 has 15 amino acids. The CDR3 region is CASRPRAESTDTQYF. The CDR3 DNA follows: TGTGCCAGTCGCCCCCGAGCGGAAAGCACAGATACGCAGTATTTT.

This clone was recorded a few times. This sequence joins TRBV27 and TRBJ1-3; tentative D call: TRBD1 (6 bases). Between the trimmed V and J ends, which lost 3 bases and 0 bases, there was a span of 15 bases. In germline, CDR1 is MNHEY, CDR2 SMNVEV (reference sequence). CDR3 size: 17 residues. The CDR3 loop reads CASSFTPGTISGNTIYF. CDR3 sequence (DNA): TGTGCCAGCAGTTTCACCCCCGGGACAATCTCTGGAAACACCATATATTTT.

The rearrangement joins TRBV7-3 to TRBJ2-1; D may be TRBD1 (6 bases). Germline loops: CDR1 SGHTA, CDR2 FQGTGA. V was trimmed by 5 bases and J by 1 base, leaving 12 bases between them. This CDR3 comprises 15 residues. CDR3 loop: CASSPGTNSYNEQFF. In nucleotides, the CDR3 is TGTGCCAGCAGCCCGGGGACAAATTCCTACAATGAGCAGTTCTTC.

The chain is built from TRBV6-5 and TRBJ1-1, with D perhaps matching TRBD1 (5 bases). The V and J ends lost 4 bases and 5 bases respectively, with 11 bases between them. The CDR3 is 13 amino acids. Germline V CDR1 and CDR2: MNHEY, SVGAGI. CDR3 sequence: CASSSNTGTEAFF. The CDR3 nucleotides are TGTGCCAGCAGTTCGAACACAGGTACTGAAGCTTTCTTT.

This clone came up a few times. The chain links TRBV6-6 to TRBJ2-7, with D tentatively TRBD2 (5 bases). CDR3 length: 11 residues. Trimming removed 0 bases at V and 10 bases at J, with 7 bases between. Looked up from germline, CDR1 is MNHNY and CDR2 is SVGAGI (reference sequence). This CDR3 is CASSYSEAQYF. The CDR3 region has the DNA TGTGCCAGCAGTTACTCGGAGGCTCAGTACTTC.

The table lists this clone with a few counts. The gene calls are TRBV2 and TRBJ1-6; D unresolved. The V end was cut by 6 bases, the J end by 13 bases, with 19 bases between. Germline CDR1 reads SNHLY; CDR2 reads FYNNEI. This CDR3 region has 14 residues. The CDR3 sequence: CASRVEGSAGPLHF. CDR3 nucleotides: TGTGCCAGCAGGGTGGAGGGAAGTGCAGGCCCCCTCCACTTT.

This clone appeared a few times. The chain has TRBV6-5 and TRBJ1-4, with D possibly being TRBD1 (6 bases). V was clipped by 6 bases and J by 5 bases, with 13 bases between them. CDR3 size: 14 residues. The germline gives CDR1 MNHEY, CDR2 SVGAGI. This CDR3 is CASSSGTNNEKLFF. The DNA for the CDR3 is TGTGCCAGCAGCTCCGGGACAAACAATGAAAAACTGTTTTTT.

This clone showed up just once. The chain uses TRBV11-2 and TRBJ1-5, with 9 bases matching TRBD1. With V trimmed by 6 bases and J by 2 bases, 2 bases remained unmatched. Germline V gene sequence: CDR1 SGHAT, CDR2 FQNNGV. This CDR3 is 14 amino acids long. CDR3 coding DNA: TGTGCCAGCAGTAGGACAGGGGGCAATCAGCCCCAGCATTTT. Translating it yields CASSRTGGNQPQHF.